This entry is about one TCR beta chain. Judged by its sample share, this clone qualifies as medium-sized (0.01 to 0.1%). The target of this receptor is not known. No much larger clone exists at a distance of one base, and base qualities are not known. Cells from the mixed lymphocyte reactions were cocultured for 5 to 7 days at 37 degrees C. Responder PBMCs were labelled with CFSE and stimulator PBMCs with Violet Dye, then combined at a 1:1 ratio. Sorted unstimulated T cells, along with proliferating T cells recovered from mixed lymphocyte reactions, underwent TCRbeta CDR3 sequencing. Fresh whole blood from over 8 HLA-typed healthy donors was used to isolate PBMCs. For TCR sequencing, responder T cells that had proliferated and were CFSE-low were FACS-sorted once the mixed lymphocyte reaction was over. Its CDR3 holds 14 amino acids, cysteine through phenylalanine. The entry retains the CDR3 DNA only, 42 bases that are in frame from base 1. V is shortened by 4 bases, J by 0 bases, and the region joining them spans 7 bases. For CDR1 and CDR2, the germline V gene (reference sequence) lists SEHNR and FQNEAQ.

Libraries were constructed by the immunoSEQ multiplex PCR assay. Roughly 10^5 TCR templates per sample were assayed on the deep sequencing platform. Genomic DNA extracted from sorted T cells was used for TCRbeta CDR3 sequencing. On the study's bioinformatics: The R programming language was used for the clonal analysis of the TCRbeta CDR3 data. Comparing unstimulated samples against CFSE-low samples taken after the reaction was how alloreactive CD4+ and CD8+ clones were defined. Alloreactive CD4+ clones were assigned to regulatory or non-regulatory origin by matching sequences to sorted unstimulated Treg and non-Treg repertoires. As stored in TCRdb, this immuneACCESS dataset retains in-frame rearrangements with V and J assigned. A fraction of the clones does not appear; measured against another copy, unresolved V genes explain less than half of the discrepancy, and the remainder lacks a known reason. D and trimming come from the DNA, and the V and J calls and clone size come from that table. The sample records approximately 10,000 clones, 40% of which are singletons. The ten biggest clones cover under 9% of the sample.

The source of the sample is a study of siplizumab effects on memory and regulatory T cells (dated by TCRdb to about 2019). About the study as a whole: Across about eight responder-stimulator pairs, mixed lymphocyte reactions were run as pairs, around 1 with siplizumab at around 0.96 ug/mL and around 1 without drug. The effect of the anti-CD2 antibody siplizumab on alloreactive T-cell subsets was examined in allogeneic mixed lymphocyte reactions constructed from human PBMCs.

What the authors observed across the whole study: Of the alloreactive CD4+ clones that could be mapped, the Treg-derived share averaged about 63% with siplizumab compared with under 35% in control reactions. The suppressive function of proliferating Tregs from siplizumab cultures was not functionally confirmed. Because sequences at frequencies below about 10^-5 were poorly captured, only a minor fraction of alloreactive clones could be mapped back to unstimulated subsets. The cumulative frequency of alloreactive sequences that could be traced back to unstimulated CD4+ memory T cells was significantly reduced by siplizumab. Roughly 75-96% of proliferating CD4+ or CD8+ clones could not be assigned a naive or memory phenotype. Greater diversity appeared to be present in unstimulated naive T cells than in memory T cells, and a substantial contribution to the alloresponse seemed to be made by naive cells.

The TCR was taken from a human donor in good health; the cells came from an allogeneic mixed lymphocyte reaction. The specimen sequenced was CFSE-low (dividing) CD4+ T cells sorted from an allogeneic mixed lymphocyte reaction. This sequence uses TRBV7-9 and TRBJ2-4; TRBD1 is a weak D gene call, 5 bases matching. The CDR3 protein: CASSSQVAKNIQYF. In nucleotides, the sequence is TGTGCCAGCAGCTCACAGGTAGCCAAAAACATTCAGTACTTC. With all but the CDR3 taken from the reference TRBV7-9 and TRBJ2-4 genes, the full variable domain is: DTGVSQNPRHKITKRGQNVTFRCDPISEHNRLYWYRQTLGQGPEFLTYFQNEAQLEKSRLLSDRFSAERPKGSFSTLEIQRTEQGDSAMYLCASSSQVAKNIQYFGAGTRLSVL.